Sequencing of this T cell receptor (beta chain) was carried out in a study of T cell responses to AZD1222 COVID-19 vaccine. This clone has only a few counts. The antigen is not known. The table came from immunoSEQ multiplex PCR; TCRdb's copy has only in-frame clones and leaves some out. The sample consists of fewer than 120,000 clones, 81% of them appearing once. Findings of the study overall: Among AZD1222 vaccinees, only six were seropositive at baseline.

CDR3 length: 13 amino acids. Losses at the gene ends were 8 bases for V and 4 bases for J; bases not matched to a gene: 8. Germline V CDR1 and CDR2: SNHLY, FYNNEI. This chain connects TRBV2 to TRBJ2-7, with 7 bases matching TRBD1. The source material was peripheral blood, sampled on day 0 of AZD1222 vaccination. The TCR sequence derives from an adult in good health. The chain's CDR3 is CASAGTVDYEQYF. CDR3 DNA sequence: TGTGCCAGCGCCGGGACAGTTGATTACGAGCAGTACTTC.